Listed below are T cell receptor beta chains from one sample, sequenced in a study of cytomegalovirus exposure and HLA in healthy donors. Generated by immunoSEQ multiplex PCR, the TCRdb table keeps only in-frame clones and is missing some. The sample includes approximately 150,000 clones, approximately 80% of them seen just once. Sequencing was performed on PBMCs. These receptors all come from a woman aged 40 to 50 in good health and CMV-seropositive. CDR3s leave out the opening cysteine and the closing phenylalanine or tryptophan.

V: TRBV28
J: TRBJ1-6
CDR3: ASSLVQINSPLH

V: TRBV5-1
J: TRBJ2-2
CDR3: ASSLGAANTGELF

V: TRBV7-2
J: TRBJ1-2
CDR3: ASSPAGTGGNNGYT

V: TRBV27
J: TRBJ2-3
CDR3: ASSPSGNSDTQY

V: TRBV27
J: TRBJ2-7
CDR3: ASSLSSTGQGYEQY

V: TRBV5-6
J: TRBJ1-2
CDR3: ASSFIDTVYGYT

V: TRBV7-9
J: TRBJ2-7
CDR3: ASSLEPRTDEQY

V: TRBV6-1
J: TRBJ1-3
CDR3: ASIQGFSGNTIY

V: TRBV5-6
J: TRBJ1-5
CDR3: ASSLTGTLSNQPQH

V: TRBV6-1
J: TRBJ2-7
CDR3: ASSEGEFYEQY

V: TRBV5-1
J: TRBJ2-5
CDR3: ASRKEAGGLETQY

V: TRBV7-3
J: TRBJ2-3
CDR3: ASSSYRGASTDTQY

V: TRBV10-3
J: TRBJ2-7
CDR3: AISDQTGLTYEQY

V: TRBV13
J: TRBJ1-1
CDR3: ASSKDRALNTEAF

V: TRBV5-1
J: TRBJ1-2
CDR3: ASSPGSANYGYT

V: TRBV19
J: TRBJ2-5
CDR3: ASGHRGETQY

V: TRBV11-2
J: TRBJ1-5
CDR3: ASSQDRGPTQPQH

V: TRBV27
J: TRBJ2-3
CDR3: ASSLTGQGYDTQY

V: TRBV5-4
J: TRBJ2-1
CDR3: ASSVSGGAGYNEQF

V: TRBV4-1
J: TRBJ2-7
CDR3: ASSVTSSYEQY

V: TRBV10-3
J: TRBJ2-3
CDR3: ATGTSGGTRTDTQY

V: TRBV28
J: TRBJ2-1
CDR3: ASRTSGRNEQF

V: TRBV5-3
J: TRBJ1-5
CDR3: ARSHPRQDVSNQPQH

V: TRBV7-8
J: TRBJ2-2
CDR3: ASSLARANTGELF

V: TRBV11-2
J: TRBJ1-2
CDR3: ASSLEETANYGYT

V: TRBV9
J: TRBJ1-2
CDR3: ASSATGGYGYT

V: TRBV28
J: TRBJ2-2
CDR3: ASSLADTGELF

V: TRBV27
J: TRBJ1-4
CDR3: ASSYSRGNEKLF

V: TRBV30
J: TRBJ1-1
CDR3: AWKWRANTEAF